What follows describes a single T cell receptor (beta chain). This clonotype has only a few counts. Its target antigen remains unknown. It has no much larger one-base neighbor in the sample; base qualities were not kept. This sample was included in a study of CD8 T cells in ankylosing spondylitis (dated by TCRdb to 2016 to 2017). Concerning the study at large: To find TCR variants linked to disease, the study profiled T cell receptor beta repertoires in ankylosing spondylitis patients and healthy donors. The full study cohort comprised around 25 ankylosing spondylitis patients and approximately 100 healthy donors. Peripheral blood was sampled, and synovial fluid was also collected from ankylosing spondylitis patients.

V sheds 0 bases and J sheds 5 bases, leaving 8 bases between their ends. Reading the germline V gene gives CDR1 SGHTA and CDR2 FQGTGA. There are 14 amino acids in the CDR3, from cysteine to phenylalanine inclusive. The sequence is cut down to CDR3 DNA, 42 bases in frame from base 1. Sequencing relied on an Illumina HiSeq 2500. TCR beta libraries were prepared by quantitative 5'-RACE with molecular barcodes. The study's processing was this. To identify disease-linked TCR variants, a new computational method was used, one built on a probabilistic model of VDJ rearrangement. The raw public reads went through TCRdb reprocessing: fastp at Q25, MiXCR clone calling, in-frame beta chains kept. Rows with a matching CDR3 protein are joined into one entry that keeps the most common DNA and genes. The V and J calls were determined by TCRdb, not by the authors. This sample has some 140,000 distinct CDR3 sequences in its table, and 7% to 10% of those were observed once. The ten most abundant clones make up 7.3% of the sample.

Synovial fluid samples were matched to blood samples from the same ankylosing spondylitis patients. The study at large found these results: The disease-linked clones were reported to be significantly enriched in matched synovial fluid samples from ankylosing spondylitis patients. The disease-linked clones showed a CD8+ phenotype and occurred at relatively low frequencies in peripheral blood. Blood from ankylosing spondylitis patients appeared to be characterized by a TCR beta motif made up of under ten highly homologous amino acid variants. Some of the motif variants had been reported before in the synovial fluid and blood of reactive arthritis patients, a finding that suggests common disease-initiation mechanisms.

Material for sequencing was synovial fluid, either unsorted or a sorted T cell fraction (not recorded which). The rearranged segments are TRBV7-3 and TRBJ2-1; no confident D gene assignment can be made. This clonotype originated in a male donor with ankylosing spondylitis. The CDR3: CASSLTRTHNEQFF. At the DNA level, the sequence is TGTGCCAGCAGCTTAACCAGGACCCACAATGAGCAGTTCTTC.